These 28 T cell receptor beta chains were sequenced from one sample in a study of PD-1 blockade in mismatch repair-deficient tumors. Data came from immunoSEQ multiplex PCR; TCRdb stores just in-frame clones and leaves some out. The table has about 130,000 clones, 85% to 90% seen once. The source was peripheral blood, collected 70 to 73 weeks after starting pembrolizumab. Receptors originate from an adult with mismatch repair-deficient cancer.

The CDR3 bases are TGTGCCAGCAGCTTAGCCCTCGCCCCCTACAATGAGCAGTTCTTC. It codes for CASSLALAPYNEQFF. The genes are TRBV11-2 and TRBJ2-1; D is ambiguous. The V end lost 1 base, the J end lost 2 bases, and 9 bases lay between the germline ends. Per the germline V gene, CDR1 is SGHAT and CDR2 is FQNNGV. The CDR3 runs to 15 residues.

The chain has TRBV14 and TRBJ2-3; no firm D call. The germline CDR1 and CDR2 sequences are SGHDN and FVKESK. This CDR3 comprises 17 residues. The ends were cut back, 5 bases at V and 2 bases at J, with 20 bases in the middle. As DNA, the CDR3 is TGTGCCAGCAGCTCTCAAAGCGCCTATACCTACACAGATACGCAGTATTTT. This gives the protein CASSSQSAYTYTDTQYF.

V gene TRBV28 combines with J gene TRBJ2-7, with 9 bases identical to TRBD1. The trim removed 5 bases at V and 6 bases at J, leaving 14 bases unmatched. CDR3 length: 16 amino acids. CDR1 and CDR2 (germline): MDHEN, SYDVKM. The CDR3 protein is CASSASGTGFGVEQYF. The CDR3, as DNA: TGTGCCAGCAGTGCCTCCGGGACAGGGTTCGGAGTCGAGCAGTACTTC.

CDR3 protein: CASTAVQASNEKLFF. The CDR3 DNA is TGTGCCAGTACGGCGGTACAGGCTTCTAATGAAAAACTGTTTTTT. The chain couples TRBV19 to TRBJ1-4; tentative D call: TRBD1 (5 bases). Germline V CDR1 and CDR2: LNHDA, SQIVND (reference sequence). The ends were cut back, 7 bases at V and 3 bases at J, with 15 bases in the middle. CDR3 length: 15 residues.

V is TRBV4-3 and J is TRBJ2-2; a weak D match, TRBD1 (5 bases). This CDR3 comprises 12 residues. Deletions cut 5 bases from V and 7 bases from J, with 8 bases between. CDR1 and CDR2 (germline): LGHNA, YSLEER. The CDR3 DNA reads TGCGCCAGCAGCAAAGGGGACGGGGAGCTGTTTTTT. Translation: CASSKGDGELFF.

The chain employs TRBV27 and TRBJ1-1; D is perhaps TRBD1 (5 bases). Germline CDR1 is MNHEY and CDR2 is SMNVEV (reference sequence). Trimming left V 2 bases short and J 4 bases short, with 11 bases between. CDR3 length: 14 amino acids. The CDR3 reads CASSLNAGGTEAFF. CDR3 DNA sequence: TGTGCCAGCAGTTTAAATGCGGGGGGCACTGAAGCTTTCTTT.

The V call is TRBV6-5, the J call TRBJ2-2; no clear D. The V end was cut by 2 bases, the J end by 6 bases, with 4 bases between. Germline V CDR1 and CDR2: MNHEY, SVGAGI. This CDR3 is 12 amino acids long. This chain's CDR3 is CASSYGPGELFF. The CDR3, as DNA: TGTGCCAGCAGTTACGGTCCCGGGGAGCTGTTTTTT.

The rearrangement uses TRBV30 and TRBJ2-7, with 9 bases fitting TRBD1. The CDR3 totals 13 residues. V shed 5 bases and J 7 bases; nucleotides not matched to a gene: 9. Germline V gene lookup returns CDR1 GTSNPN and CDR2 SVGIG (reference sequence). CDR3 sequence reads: CAWALTGGREQYF. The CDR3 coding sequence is TGTGCCTGGGCCCTGACAGGGGGGCGAGAGCAGTACTTC.

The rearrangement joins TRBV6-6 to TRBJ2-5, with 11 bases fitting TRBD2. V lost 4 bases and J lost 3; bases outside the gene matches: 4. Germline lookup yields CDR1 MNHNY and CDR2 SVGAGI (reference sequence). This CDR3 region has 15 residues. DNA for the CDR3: TGTGCCAGCAGTTGGCCGGGACTAGCGGAAGAGACCCAGTACTTC. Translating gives CASSWPGLAEETQYF.

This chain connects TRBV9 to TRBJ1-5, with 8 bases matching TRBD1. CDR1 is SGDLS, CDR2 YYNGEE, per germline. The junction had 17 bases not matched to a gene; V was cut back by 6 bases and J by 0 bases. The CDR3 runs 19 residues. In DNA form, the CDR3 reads TGTGCCAGCATCACCTCCCGGGGAGGACAGGGTTATAGCAATCAGCCCCAGCATTTT. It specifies CASITSRGGQGYSNQPQHF.

CDR3 in DNA: TGTGCCAGCACCCTGGGGGCCGCGCGGGAGACCCAGTACTTC. Protein product: CASTLGAARETQYF. The V gene is TRBV28, the J gene TRBJ2-5, with D possibly matching TRBD1 (6 bases). The germline V gene has CDR1 MDHEN and CDR2 SYDVKM. V shed 7 bases and J shed 5 bases, with 17 bases lying between them. The CDR3 consists of 14 residues.

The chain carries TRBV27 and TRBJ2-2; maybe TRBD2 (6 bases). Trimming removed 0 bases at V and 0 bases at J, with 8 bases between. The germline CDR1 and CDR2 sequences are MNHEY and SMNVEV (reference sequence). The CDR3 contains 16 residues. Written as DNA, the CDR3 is TGTGCCAGCAGTTTATCCTGGACTACGAACACCGGGGAGCTGTTTTTT. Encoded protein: CASSLSWTTNTGELFF.

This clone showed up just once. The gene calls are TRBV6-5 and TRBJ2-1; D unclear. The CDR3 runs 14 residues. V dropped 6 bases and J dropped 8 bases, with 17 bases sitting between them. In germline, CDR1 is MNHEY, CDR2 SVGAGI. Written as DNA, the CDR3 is TGTGCCAGCAGACCCCGCCCGAGCTCGCATGAGCAGTTCTTC. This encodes CASRPRPSSHEQFF.

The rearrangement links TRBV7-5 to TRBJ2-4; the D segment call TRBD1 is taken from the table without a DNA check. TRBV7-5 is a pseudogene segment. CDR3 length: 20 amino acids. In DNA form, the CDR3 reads TGTGTCAGAAGCTCAAGACCCCCCCGACAGTCGGGCCCGGCCAAAAACATTCAGTACTTC. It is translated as CVRSSRPPRQSGPAKNIQYF.

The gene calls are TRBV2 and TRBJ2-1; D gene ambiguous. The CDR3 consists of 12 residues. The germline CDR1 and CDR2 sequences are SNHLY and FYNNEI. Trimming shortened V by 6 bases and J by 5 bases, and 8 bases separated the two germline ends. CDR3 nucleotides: TGTGCCAGCAGCGATTCCAACAATGAGCAGTTCTTC. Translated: CASSDSNNEQFF.

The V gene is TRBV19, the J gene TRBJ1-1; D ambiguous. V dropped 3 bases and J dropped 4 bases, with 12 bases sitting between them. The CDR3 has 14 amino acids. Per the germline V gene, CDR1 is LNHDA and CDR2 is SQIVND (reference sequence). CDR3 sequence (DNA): TGTGCCAGTAGTATCTTGGACGGAGGCACTGAAGCTTTCTTT. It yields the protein CASSILDGGTEAFF. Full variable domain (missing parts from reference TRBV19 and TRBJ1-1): DGGITQSPKYLFRKEGQNVTLSCEQNLNHDAMYWYRQDPGQGLRLIYYSQIVNDFQKGDIAEGYSVSREKKESFPLTVTSAQKNPTAFYLCASSILDGGTEAFFGQGTRLTVV.

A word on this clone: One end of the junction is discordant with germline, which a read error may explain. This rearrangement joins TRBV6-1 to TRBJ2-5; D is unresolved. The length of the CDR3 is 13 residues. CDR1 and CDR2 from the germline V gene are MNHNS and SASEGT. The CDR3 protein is CASSEGPKETQYF. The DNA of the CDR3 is TGTGCCAGCAGCGAAGGGCCCAAAGAGACCCAGTACTTC.

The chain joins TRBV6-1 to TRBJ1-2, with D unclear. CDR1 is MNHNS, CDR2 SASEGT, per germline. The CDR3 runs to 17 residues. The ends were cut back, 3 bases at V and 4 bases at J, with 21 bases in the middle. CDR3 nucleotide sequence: TGTGCCAGCAGTGAGGTTTTCCTCCCCGTTTCAGGCTATGGCTACACCTTC. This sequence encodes CASSEVFLPVSGYGYTF.

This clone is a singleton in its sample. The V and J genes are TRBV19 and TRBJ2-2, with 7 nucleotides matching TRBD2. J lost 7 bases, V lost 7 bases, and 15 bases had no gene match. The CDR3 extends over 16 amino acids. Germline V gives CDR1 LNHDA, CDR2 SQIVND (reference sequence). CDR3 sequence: CASTAVVGRSFGELFF. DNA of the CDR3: TGTGCCAGTACCGCAGTTGTCGGGAGGTCTTTCGGGGAGCTGTTTTTT.

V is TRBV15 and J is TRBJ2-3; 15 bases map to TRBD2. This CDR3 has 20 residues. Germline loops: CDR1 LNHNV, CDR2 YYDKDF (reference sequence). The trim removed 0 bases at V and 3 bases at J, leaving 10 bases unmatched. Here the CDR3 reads CATSRDQWTSGRAGTDTQYF. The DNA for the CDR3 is TGTGCCACCAGCAGAGATCAGTGGACTAGCGGGAGGGCCGGAACAGATACGCAGTATTTT. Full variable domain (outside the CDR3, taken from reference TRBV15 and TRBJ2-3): DAMVIQNPRYQVTQFGKPVTLSCSQTLNHNVMYWYQQKSSQAPKLLFHYYDKDFNNEADTPDNFQSRRPNTSFCFLDIRSPGLGDTAMYLCATSRDQWTSGRAGTDTQYFGPGTRLTVL.

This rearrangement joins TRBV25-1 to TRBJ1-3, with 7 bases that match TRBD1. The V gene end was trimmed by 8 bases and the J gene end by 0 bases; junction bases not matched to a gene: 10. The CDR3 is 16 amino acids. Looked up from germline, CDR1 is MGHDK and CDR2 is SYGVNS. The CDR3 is CASLTQGSGSGNTIYF. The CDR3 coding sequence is TGTGCCAGCCTAACACAGGGGTCGGGCTCTGGAAACACCATATATTTT.

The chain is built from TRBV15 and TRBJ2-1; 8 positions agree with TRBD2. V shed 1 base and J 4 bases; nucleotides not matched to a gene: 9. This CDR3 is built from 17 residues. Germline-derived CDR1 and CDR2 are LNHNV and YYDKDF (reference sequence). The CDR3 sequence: CATSRGLAGGSYNEQFF. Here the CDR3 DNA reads TGTGCCACCAGCAGAGGATTGGCGGGAGGCTCGTACAATGAGCAGTTCTTC.

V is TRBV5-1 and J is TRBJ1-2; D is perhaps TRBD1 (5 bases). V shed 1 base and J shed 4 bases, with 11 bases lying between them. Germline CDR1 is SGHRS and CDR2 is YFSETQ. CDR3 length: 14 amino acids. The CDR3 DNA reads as TGCGCCAGCAGCTTGACGGGACGGAGCTATGGCTACACCTTC. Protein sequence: CASSLTGRSYGYTF.

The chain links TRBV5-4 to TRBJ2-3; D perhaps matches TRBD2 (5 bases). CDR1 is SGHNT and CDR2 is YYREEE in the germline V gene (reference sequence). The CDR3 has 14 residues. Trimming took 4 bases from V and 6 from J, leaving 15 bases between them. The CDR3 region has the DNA TGTGCCAGCAGCGGGTACGGGGATCATGATACGCAGTATTTT. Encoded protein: CASSGYGDHDTQYF.

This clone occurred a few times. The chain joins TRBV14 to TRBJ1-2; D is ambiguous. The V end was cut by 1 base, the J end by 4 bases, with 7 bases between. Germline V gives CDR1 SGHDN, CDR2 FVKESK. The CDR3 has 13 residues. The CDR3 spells CASSQVFGYGYTF. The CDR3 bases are TGTGCCAGCAGCCAAGTATTTGGCTATGGCTACACCTTC.

This CDR3 is CASSSVRRDLHNEQFF. In nucleotides, the CDR3 is TGTGCCAGCAGCTCGGTTAGGCGGGATCTGCACAATGAGCAGTTCTTC. This sequence joins TRBV5-6 and TRBJ2-1; D is perhaps TRBD2 (6 bases). The CDR3 is 16 amino acids. Germline CDR1 reads SGHDT; CDR2 reads YYEEEE. V shed 3 bases and J shed 5 bases, with 18 bases lying between them.

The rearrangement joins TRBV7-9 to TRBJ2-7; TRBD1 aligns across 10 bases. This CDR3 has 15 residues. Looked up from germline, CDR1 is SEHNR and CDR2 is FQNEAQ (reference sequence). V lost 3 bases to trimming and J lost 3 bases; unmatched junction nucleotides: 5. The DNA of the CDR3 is TGTGCCAGCAGCTTGGGGACAGGGGCCTTCTACGAGCAGTACTTC. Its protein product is CASSLGTGAFYEQYF.

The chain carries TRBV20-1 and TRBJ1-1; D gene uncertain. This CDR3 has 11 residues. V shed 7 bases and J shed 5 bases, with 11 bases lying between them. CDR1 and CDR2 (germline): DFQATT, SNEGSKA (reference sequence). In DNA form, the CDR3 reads TGCAGTGGTAAATGGGGTACTGAAGCTTTCTTT. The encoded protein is CSGKWGTEAFF.